This TCR beta chain was sequenced for a study of somatic mutations in cytotoxic T cells in rheumatoid arthritis. General study results and limits: The modest underrepresentation of TRBV07 observed in rheumatoid arthritis patients was not subjected to multiple-comparison adjustment. There was no significant difference in CD8+ T-cell clonality between rheumatoid arthritis patients and age-matched healthy controls.

Assay used: immunoSEQ multiplex PCR; TCRdb lists only in-frame clones, some missing. This sample has more than 13,000 clones, with around 70% found just once. V was pared by 3 bases and J by 5 bases, with 12 bases of the junction left unmatched. Germline values: CDR1 LNHDA, CDR2 SQIVND (reference sequence). This CDR3 is built from 16 residues. Concerning this clone itself: The antigen remains unidentified.

Sequenced: CD8+ T cells sorted from blood. The chain couples TRBV19 to TRBJ2-7, with 8 positions matching TRBD2. The clonotype comes from an adult with rheumatoid arthritis. CDR3 sequence: CASSIWASGPSNEQYF. CDR3 nucleotides: TGTGCCAGTAGTATCTGGGCTAGCGGGCCGTCTAACGAGCAGTACTTC.